Below, 27 T cell receptor beta chains from the same sample are listed, as sequenced in a study of blood T cell repertoires in COVID-19. The table came from immunoSEQ multiplex PCR; TCRdb's copy has only in-frame clones and leaves some out. The table lists a few hundred thousand clones, around 90% of them singletons, with around 3% in the top ten. Sequencing was carried out using peripheral blood. The receptors shown here come from a man aged 55 to 70 with acute or convalescent COVID-19.

This clone appeared a few times. The chain employs TRBV2 and TRBJ1-5; D is undetermined. The CDR3 runs to 14 residues. Germline CDR1 and CDR2: SNHLY and FYNNEI. Trimming took off 4 bases at V and 7 bases at J, with 14 bases between the two ends. The CDR3, as DNA: TGTGCCAGCAGTGTGAGCGGAGGCCTGCAGCCCCAGCATTTT. As protein: CASSVSGGLQPQHF. Drawing the rest from reference TRBV2 and TRBJ1-5, the complete variable domain is EPEVTQTPSHQVTQMGQEVILRCVPISNHLYFYWYRQILGQKVEFLVSFYNNEISEKSEIFDDQFSVERPDGSNFTLKIRSTKLEDSAMYFCASSVSGGLQPQHFGDGTRLSIL.

The V gene is TRBV30, the J gene TRBJ2-1, with D tentatively TRBD2 (5 bases). V lost 8 bases and J 0 bases, leaving 11 bases between the germline ends. The CDR3 runs 13 residues. In germline, CDR1 is GTSNPN, CDR2 SVGIG (reference sequence). CDR3: CAGGWSSYNEQFF. CDR3 DNA sequence: TGTGCCGGCGGGTGGAGCTCCTACAATGAGCAGTTCTTC.

The chain has TRBV10-3 and TRBJ1-6, with a weak D call TRBD1 (6 bases). Germline assignment: CDR1 ENHRY and CDR2 SYGVKD. Trimming removed 6 bases from V and 10 bases from J, with 16 bases in between. The CDR3 length is 14 residues. The CDR3 region is CAISLGQFRSPLHF. The CDR3, as DNA: TGTGCCATCAGCCTCGGACAGTTTAGGTCACCCCTCCACTTT.

The V gene is TRBV14, the J gene TRBJ1-1; TRBD1 matches at 7 bases. CDR3 size: 18 residues. V shed 1 base, J shed 8 bases, and the junction held 19 bases outside the gene matches. The germline gives CDR1 SGHDN, CDR2 FVKESK. CDR3 amino acids: CASSQVGLLSIGTDEAFF. The CDR3, as DNA: TGTGCCAGCAGCCAAGTGGGGCTATTAAGTATTGGGACAGACGAAGCTTTCTTT.

This clone is a singleton in its sample. The chain has TRBV19 and TRBJ1-3; TRBD1 might be the D (5 bases). V lost 3 bases, J lost 0 bases, and 9 bases lay in between. The CDR3 extends over 15 amino acids. Germline V gene lookup returns CDR1 LNHDA and CDR2 SQIVND (reference sequence). CDR3: CASSMTGDSGNTIYF. The CDR3 region has the DNA TGTGCCAGTAGTATGACGGGGGACTCTGGAAACACCATATATTTT.

This clone is a singleton in its sample. The chain combines TRBV6-1 with TRBJ2-5; TRBD2 is a possible D gene (5 bases). V was trimmed by 2 bases and J by 1 base, leaving 14 bases between them. The CDR3 loop spans 16 amino acids. Germline assignment: CDR1 MNHNS and CDR2 SASEGT. Here the CDR3 reads CASSESLLASQETQYF. CDR3 sequence (DNA): TGTGCCAGCAGTGAAAGTTTGCTAGCCTCCCAAGAGACCCAGTACTTC.

The V gene is TRBV6-4, the J gene TRBJ1-1; no definite D call. V shed 5 bases and J shed 5 bases, with 12 bases lying between them. CDR3 size: 13 residues. CDR1 and CDR2 from the germline V gene are MRHNA and SNTAGT. The CDR3 spells CASSIVSGTEAFF. Written as DNA, the CDR3 is TGTGCCAGCAGTATCGTCTCCGGGACTGAAGCTTTCTTT.

This rearrangement joins TRBV19 to TRBJ2-2; perhaps TRBD2 as D (6 bases). Trimming cost V 4 bases and J 8 bases, with 17 bases left between them. This CDR3 is 15 amino acids long. The germline gives CDR1 LNHDA, CDR2 SQIVND (reference sequence). CDR3 loop: CASSTSGTEGGELFF. CDR3 nucleotides: TGTGCCAGTAGTACCTCCGGGACGGAGGGGGGGGAGCTGTTTTTT.

The chain joins TRBV13 to TRBJ1-2; TRBD1 might be the D (6 bases). In germline, CDR1 is PRHDT, CDR2 FYEKMQ (reference sequence). The CDR3 contains 13 residues. V lost 0 bases to trimming and J lost 8 bases, with 10 bases between them. CDR3 nucleotide sequence: TGTGCCAGCAGCTTAGGCCAGGGGCCGGGCTACACCTTC. Residues: CASSLGQGPGYTF.

This clone came up once. This sample also contains other DNA sequences that code for the same CDR3. This chain links TRBV10-1 with TRBJ2-5, with D possibly being TRBD2 (6 bases). The length of the CDR3 is 14 residues. V lost 5 bases and J lost 2, with 12 bases in between. Germline CDR1 and CDR2: WNHNN and SYGVQD (reference sequence). The CDR3 region has the DNA TGCGCCAGCAGTCCCGGGGGTCCTCAAGAGACCCAGTACTTC. This codes for CASSPGGPQETQYF.

The chain joins TRBV7-6 to TRBJ2-7; 8 bases match TRBD1. V was clipped by 1 base and J by 6 bases; unmatched bases: 8. Germline V gene data show CDR1 as SGHVS and CDR2 as FNYEAQ. The CDR3 has 15 amino acids. The CDR3 spells CASSLGGQGAVEQYF. CDR3 coding DNA: TGTGCCAGCAGCTTAGGTGGTCAGGGGGCGGTCGAGCAGTACTTC.

Regarding this clone: The same CDR3 arises from other DNA sequences in this sample as well. The rearrangement joins TRBV5-1 to TRBJ2-5; 8 nucleotides agree with TRBD2. Germline V lookup: CDR1 SGHRS, CDR2 YFSETQ. The CDR3 has 13 amino acids. V shed 4 bases, J shed 3 bases, and the junction held 2 bases outside the gene matches. This CDR3 reads CASSPGGEETQYF. The DNA of the CDR3 is TGCGCCAGCAGCCCCGGGGGGGAAGAGACCCAGTACTTC.

Note on this clone: The identical CDR3 is also encoded by other nucleotide sequences in the sample. The chain joins TRBV6-2 or TRBV6-3 to TRBJ1-4; D is possibly TRBD1 (5 bases). The germline V gene has CDR1 MNHEY and CDR2 SVGEGT. The CDR3 is made up of 14 amino acids. Trimming removed 6 bases at V and 0 bases at J, with 8 bases between. This CDR3 is CASSWGPTNEKLFF. The CDR3 coding sequence is TGTGCCAGCAGCTGGGGCCCAACTAATGAAAAACTGTTTTTT.

V is TRBV5-1 and J is TRBJ2-3, with 8 nucleotides matching TRBD1. Trimming removed 1 base from V and 1 base from J; junction bases left unmatched: 11. Germline V gene data show CDR1 as SGHRS and CDR2 as YFSETQ. This CDR3 has 18 amino acids. The CDR3 DNA reads as TGCGCCAGCAGCTTGCAGGGGGCGAGCGGTGGAGGCACAGATACGCAGTATTTT. Amino acid sequence: CASSLQGASGGGTDTQYF.

The chain employs TRBV3-1 (or the pseudogene TRBV3-2) and TRBJ1-6, with TRBD1 matching 7 bases. The CDR3 length is 15 residues. Germline lookup yields CDR1 LGHDT and CDR2 YNNKEL (reference sequence). V shed 6 bases and J 8 bases; nucleotides not matched to a gene: 10. The CDR3 loop reads CASRGAQQGHSPLHF. The CDR3 DNA reads as TGTGCCAGCAGGGGGGCCCAACAGGGGCATTCACCCCTCCACTTT.

This chain uses TRBV4-1 with TRBJ1-2; weak D call: TRBD1 (5 bases). Per germline, CDR1 MGHRA and CDR2 YSYEKL. This CDR3 is built from 13 residues. With 1 base removed from V and 7 bases from J, the gap between germline ends came to 10 bases. CDR3 in DNA: TGCGCCAGCAGCCAAGTGGGGCTGGGTGGCTACACCTTC. Residues: CASSQVGLGGYTF.

V usage is TRBV19 and J usage is TRBJ2-7, with D tentatively TRBD2 (6 bases). The CDR3 spans 15 residues. From germline, CDR1 is LNHDA and CDR2 SQIVND (reference sequence). Trimming took off 2 bases at V and 0 bases at J, with 11 bases between the two ends. Here the CDR3 reads CASSILGGVSYEQYF. DNA for the CDR3: TGTGCCAGTAGTATACTCGGCGGGGTCTCCTACGAGCAGTACTTC. The full variable domain, with the rest looked up from reference TRBV19 and TRBJ2-7, is DGGITQSPKYLFRKEGQNVTLSCEQNLNHDAMYWYRQDPGQGLRLIYYSQIVNDFQKGDIAEGYSVSREKKESFPLTVTSAQKNPTAFYLCASSILGGVSYEQYFGPGTRLTVT.

The chain links TRBV19 to TRBJ1-6; TRBD1 matches 7 bases. Germline assignment: CDR1 LNHDA and CDR2 SQIVND (reference sequence). Trimming took 6 bases from V and 10 from J; bases not matched to a gene: 15. This CDR3 is 16 amino acids long. In DNA form, the CDR3 reads TGTGCCAGTAGCAAAGGCCAGGGGGTTGGTAACTCACCCCTCCACTTT. It encodes CASSKGQGVGNSPLHF.

The chain recombines TRBV5-1 with TRBJ2-2; D is possibly TRBD1 (6 bases). Trimming left V 3 bases short and J 4 bases short, with 19 bases between. The CDR3 totals 17 residues. Germline CDR1 reads SGHRS; CDR2 reads YFSETQ. CDR3 in DNA: TGCGCCAGCAGCTCCAATAGGCCAGGGGCGGGCACCGGGGAGCTGTTTTTT. Amino acid sequence: CASSSNRPGAGTGELFF.

V usage is TRBV5-1 and J usage is TRBJ1-1; 9 bases are a match to TRBD1. The CDR3 contains 16 residues. V shed 2 bases and J 1 base; nucleotides not matched to a gene: 6. Germline V gene lookup returns CDR1 SGHRS and CDR2 YFSETQ. CDR3 in DNA: TGCGCCAGCAGCTTAGGGGACAGGGCCGCGAACACTGAAGCTTTCTTT. Protein product: CASSLGDRAANTEAFF.

V and J are TRBV5-5 and TRBJ2-7, with 9 bases fitting TRBD1. CDR1 is SGHKS, CDR2 YYEKEE, per germline (reference sequence). V trimming: 4 bases; J trimming: 5 bases; junction bases outside the gene matches: 7. The CDR3 length is 14 residues. The CDR3 coding sequence is TGTGCCAGCAGCCTCTCGGACAGGGGCAACGAGCAGTACTTC. Amino acid sequence: CASSLSDRGNEQYF.

The chain is built from TRBV4-1 and TRBJ1-1, with a tentative D call TRBD1 (6 bases). Germline loops: CDR1 MGHRA, CDR2 YSYEKL. V was cut by 4 bases and J by 1 base, with 13 bases left in between. The CDR3 contains 15 residues. As DNA, the CDR3 is TGCGCCAGCAGCCTTTCGATGACAGGGAACACTGAAGCTTTCTTT. This sequence encodes CASSLSMTGNTEAFF.

The CDR3 protein is CASSSTSGGGTDTQYF. The CDR3, as DNA: TGTGCCAGTAGTAGCACTAGCGGGGGCGGCACAGATACGCAGTATTTT. The V call is TRBV19, the J call TRBJ2-3; 11 bases fit TRBD2. This CDR3 is built from 16 residues. CDR1 LNHDA and CDR2 SQIVND come from the germline V gene (reference sequence). V was pared by 4 bases and J by 1 base, with 4 bases of the junction left unmatched.

The CDR3 nucleotides read TGCAGCGCGGTTGACAGGGGGAACACCATATATTTT. This encodes CSAVDRGNTIYF. V and J are TRBV29-1 and TRBJ1-3; the match to TRBD1 covers 9 bases. Germline loops: CDR1 SQVTM, CDR2 ANQGSEA. With V trimmed by 7 bases and J by 7 bases, 5 bases remained unmatched. The length of the CDR3 is 12 residues.

The chain has TRBV3-1 (or the pseudogene TRBV3-2) and TRBJ1-4; TRBD1 aligns across 9 bases. The trim removed 3 bases at V and 6 bases at J, leaving 5 bases unmatched. This CDR3 comprises 15 residues. In germline, CDR1 is LGHDT, CDR2 YNNKEL (reference sequence). The CDR3 loop is CASSHWTGAYEKLFF. The CDR3, as DNA: TGTGCCAGCAGCCACTGGACAGGGGCGTATGAAAAACTGTTTTTT.

In its sample, this clone was seen once. The rearrangement uses TRBV5-4 and TRBJ1-2; 9 bases agree with TRBD1. With V trimmed by 3 bases and J by 1 base, 7 bases remained unmatched. This CDR3 has 16 amino acids. Germline assignment: CDR1 SGHNT and CDR2 YYREEE (reference sequence). CDR3 protein: CASSSPRTGVNYGYTF. The DNA of the CDR3 is TGTGCCAGCAGCTCACCCCGGACAGGGGTTAACTATGGCTACACCTTC.

The V call is TRBV9, the J call TRBJ2-2, with 15 bases identical to TRBD2. The J segment lost 4 bases and the V segment lost 2 bases, leaving 6 bases of the junction unmatched. Germline CDR1 and CDR2: SGDLS and YYNGEE. The CDR3 is 18 residues long. The CDR3 loop is CASSVGLAGGMPTGELFF. The CDR3 DNA is TGTGCCAGCAGCGTGGGACTAGCGGGGGGAATGCCCACCGGGGAGCTGTTTTTT. The full variable domain, completed using reference TRBV9 and TRBJ2-2, is DSGVTQTPKHLITATGQRVTLRCSPRSGDLSVYWYQQSLDQGLQFLIQYYNGEERAKGNILERFSAQQFPDLHSELNLSSLELGDSALYFCASSVGLAGGMPTGELFFGEGSRLTVL.